Presented here are 7 T cell receptor beta chains from one specimen sequenced in a study of OX40 agonist ivuxolimab in advanced cancers. Clones were sequenced by immunoSEQ multiplex PCR, and TCRdb holds only the in-frame ones, with some missing. In the table there are roughly 39,000 clones, 80% to 90% of which are singletons. This sample comprised CD4+ or CD8+ T cells sorted from blood, obtained in a trial of the OX40 agonist ivuxolimab. These receptors all stem from an adult with an advanced solid tumor such as melanoma, head and neck, liver or kidney cancer.

This clone appeared a few times. The V call is TRBV27, the J call TRBJ1-2; no reliable D call. The CDR3 is 15 amino acids. Trimming stripped 6 bases from V and 0 bases from J, with 14 bases between. Germline CDR1 MNHEY, CDR2 SMNVEV (reference sequence). CDR3 nucleotide sequence: TGTGCCAGCAGGCCCGACTGGAGCTCTAACTATGGCTACACCTTC. Its translation is CASRPDWSSNYGYTF.

The chain combines TRBV18 with TRBJ2-1; 14 bases map to TRBD2. This CDR3 is built from 17 residues. CDR1 is KGHSH and CDR2 is LQKENI in the germline V gene. Trimming at V came to 0 bases and at J to 8 bases, leaving 6 bases not matched to a gene. CDR3 protein: CASSPPSGTSGSYEQFF. Written as DNA, the CDR3 is TGTGCCAGCTCACCACCGTCTGGGACTAGCGGGAGTTATGAGCAGTTCTTC. The full variable domain, with the rest looked up from reference TRBV18 and TRBJ2-1, is NAGVMQNPRHLVRRRGQEARLRCSPMKGHSHVYWYRQLPEEGLKFMVYLQKENIIDESGMPKERFSAEFPKEGPSILRIQQVVRGDSAAYFCASSPPSGTSGSYEQFFGPGTRLTVL.

The rearrangement links TRBV18 to TRBJ2-1; D not certain. In germline, CDR1 is KGHSH, CDR2 LQKENI. CDR3 length: 12 amino acids. V lost 3 bases to trimming and J lost 3 bases, with 3 bases between them. CDR3 sequence reads: CASSPVYNEQFF. The CDR3 DNA sequence: TGTGCCAGCTCACCGGTCTACAATGAGCAGTTCTTC. Based on the CDR3 plus reference TRBV18 and TRBJ2-1, the full variable domain is NAGVMQNPRHLVRRRGQEARLRCSPMKGHSHVYWYRQLPEEGLKFMVYLQKENIIDESGMPKERFSAEFPKEGPSILRIQQVVRGDSAAYFCASSPVYNEQFFGPGTRLTVL.

V gene TRBV4-2 combines with J gene TRBJ1-6; 9 bases fit TRBD1. This CDR3 region has 16 residues. Losses at the gene ends were 5 bases for V and 6 bases for J; bases not matched to a gene: 8. Germline CDR1 and CDR2: LGHNA and YNFKEQ. The CDR3 here is CASSFPGTGSNSPLHF. DNA of the CDR3: TGTGCCAGCAGCTTCCCCGGGACAGGGTCTAATTCACCCCTCCACTTT.

This clone was seen only once. The V and J genes are TRBV27 and TRBJ1-5; 8 nucleotides agree with TRBD1. This CDR3 region has 16 residues. Germline values: CDR1 MNHEY, CDR2 SMNVEV (reference sequence). The trim removed 7 bases at V and 7 bases at J, leaving 15 bases unmatched. CDR3 sequence: CASKKITPRGQQPQHF. CDR3 DNA sequence: TGTGCCAGCAAAAAAATAACCCCCAGGGGGCAGCAGCCCCAGCATTTT.

This sequence joins TRBV27 and TRBJ2-1, with D possibly being TRBD2 (5 bases). Germline V gives CDR1 MNHEY, CDR2 SMNVEV (reference sequence). This CDR3 spans 13 amino acids. V was trimmed by 6 bases and J by 8 bases, leaving 14 bases between them. The CDR3 DNA is TGTGCCAGCAGGCAACTAGTGCGGCATGAGCAGTTCTTC. Translating it yields CASRQLVRHEQFF.

The chain carries TRBV6-6 and TRBJ2-1; TRBD2 might be the D (5 bases). The germline CDR1 and CDR2 sequences are MNHNY and SVGAGI (reference sequence). The ends were cut back, 8 bases at V and 4 bases at J, with 9 bases in the middle. The CDR3 loop spans 12 amino acids. The DNA of the CDR3 is TGTGCCAGCGGTCGGACTTACAATGAGCAGTTCTTC. It encodes CASGRTYNEQFF.